This T cell receptor (beta chain) was profiled in a study of blood T cell repertoires in COVID-19. Study-wide background: Collection of acute and convalescent COVID-19 samples took place in the United States, Italy and Spain.

With 8 bases clipped from V and 6 bases from J, the junction kept 2 bases outside the gene matches. The germline V gene has CDR1 LGHDT and CDR2 YNNKEL (reference sequence). The CDR3 runs to 13 residues. Assignments of participants to cohorts depended upon their own reported clinical history. Symptom resolution, clearance, or two negative PCRs marked donors in Cohort 3 as recovered. The sample holds a few counts of this clone. In the original workflow: Estimation of nucleated cell counts relied on the amplification of reference gene primers. Only in-frame clones appear in the TCRdb table, and some are missing; sequencing was by immunoSEQ multiplex PCR. V, J and clone size derive from that table, while D and trimming were established from the DNA sequence. The repertoire holds around 140,000 clones, with about 87% as singletons.

What was sequenced was PBMCs or T cells enriched from blood (not recorded which). The origin of this receptor is a man aged 55-75 years who had recovered from COVID-19. V is TRBV3-1 (or the pseudogene TRBV3-2) and J is TRBJ2-2, with TRBD1 identical over 11 bases. CDR3 nucleotides: TGTGCCAGCCGGGGACAGGGGGCCGGGGAGCTGTTTTTT. Its protein is CASRGQGAGELFF.